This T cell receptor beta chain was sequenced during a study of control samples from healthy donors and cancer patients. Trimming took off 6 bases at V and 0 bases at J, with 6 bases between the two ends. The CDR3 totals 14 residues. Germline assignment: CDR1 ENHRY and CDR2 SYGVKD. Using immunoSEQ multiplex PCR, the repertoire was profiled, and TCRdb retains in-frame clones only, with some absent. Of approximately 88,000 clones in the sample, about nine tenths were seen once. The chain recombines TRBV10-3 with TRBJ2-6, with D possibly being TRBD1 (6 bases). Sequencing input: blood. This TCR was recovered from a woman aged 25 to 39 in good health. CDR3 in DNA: TGTGCCATCAGGGACAGCTCTGGGGCCAACGTCCTGACTTTC. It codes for CAIRDSSGANVLTF.